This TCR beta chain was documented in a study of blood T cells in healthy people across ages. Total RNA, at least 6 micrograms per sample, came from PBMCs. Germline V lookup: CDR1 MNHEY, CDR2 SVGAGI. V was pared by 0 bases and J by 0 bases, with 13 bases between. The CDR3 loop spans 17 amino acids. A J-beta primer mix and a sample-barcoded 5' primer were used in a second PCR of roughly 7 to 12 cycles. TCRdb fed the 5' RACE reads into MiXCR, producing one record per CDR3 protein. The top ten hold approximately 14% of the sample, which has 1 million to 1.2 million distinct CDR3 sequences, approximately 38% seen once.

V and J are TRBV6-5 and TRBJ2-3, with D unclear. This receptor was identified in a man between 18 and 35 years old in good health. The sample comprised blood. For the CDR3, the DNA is TGTGCCAGCAGTTACTCGAAAAGTGGAACTAGCACAGATACGCAGTATTTT. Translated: CASSYSKSGTSTDTQYF.